This T cell receptor beta chain was recovered during a study of T cells expressing NK-cell markers. This CDR3 has 16 amino acids. The germline CDR1 and CDR2 sequences are SGHRS and YFSETQ. From the 5' RACE reads, TCRdb lists one entry per CDR3 protein and no DNA. This table holds fewer than 550,000 distinct CDR3 sequences. This clonotype was sampled from a woman aged 45-65 years in good health. V and J are TRBV5-1 and TRBJ1-1. Sequencing used blood T cells: a sorted CD56 or NKG2C T cell subset, CD4+ or CD8+ T cells, or bulk PBMC T cells (not recorded which). CDR3 protein: CASNKGGTGMETEAFF.